A single sample gave rise to the 25 T cell receptor beta chains below, sequenced in a study of blood T cells in healthy people across ages (dated by TCRdb to between 2015 and 2016). To prepare the library, 5' RACE was applied. Sequencing was carried out with an Illumina HiSeq 2500. A second about 6 to 11 cycle PCR used a sample-barcoded 5' primer and a J-beta primer mix. In-frame beta chains were kept once TCRdb had trimmed the public reads at Q25 with fastp and called clones with MiXCR. Rows are unified per CDR3 protein, each entry keeping the most common DNA and genes. The sample has some 760,000 distinct CDR3 sequences on record, 25% of them singletons. The biggest ten clones account for roughly 9% of the sample. This sample also belongs to another study, concerning T cells of mothers and their children.

The sample was blood. These receptors originate from a boy under 18 in good health.

This clonotype was picked up a small number of times. The chain carries TRBV7-9 and TRBJ2-1; D is perhaps TRBD2 (5 bases). Germline V gene sequence: CDR1 SEHNR, CDR2 FQNEAQ (reference sequence). The V end was cut by 2 bases, the J end by 7 bases, with 15 bases between. This CDR3 has 15 amino acids. The CDR3 DNA is TGTGCCAGCAGCTTATTAGCGCCGACGGGTAATGAGCAGTTCTTC. Translated, it gives CASSLLAPTGNEQFF.

This clonotype has more than one count but fewer than ten. The chain carries TRBV3-1 and TRBJ1-5; a weak D match, TRBD1 (5 bases). This CDR3 has 14 residues. CDR1 is LGHDT and CDR2 is YNNKEL in the germline V gene (reference sequence). Deletions cut 2 bases from V and 6 bases from J, with 11 bases between. The CDR3 region is CASSQFPGVQPQHF. The CDR3, as DNA: TGTGCCAGCAGCCAATTTCCGGGGGTTCAGCCCCAGCATTTT.

This clonotype showed up just a few times. The chain has TRBV7-9 and TRBJ2-5; the D gene is possibly TRBD1 (5 bases). V was trimmed by 5 bases and J by 4 bases, leaving 17 bases between them. The CDR3 runs 15 residues. In germline, CDR1 is SEHNR, CDR2 FQNEAQ (reference sequence). The CDR3 nucleotides read TGTGCCAGCAGCCCACATGGGGCGCCGGCAGAGACCCAGTACTTC. This encodes CASSPHGAPAETQYF.

V usage is TRBV12-3 or TRBV12-4 and J usage is TRBJ2-6; 9 bases agree with TRBD1. The CDR3 loop spans 17 amino acids. Trimming removed 6 bases from V and 0 bases from J; junction bases left unmatched: 6. The DNA of the CDR3 is TGTGCCAGCAGCCGGACAGGGGCCCGCTCTGGGGCCAACGTCCTGACTTTC. Its protein is CASSRTGARSGANVLTF.

This clonotype was recorded a few times. The gene calls are TRBV12-5 and TRBJ1-5; TRBD1 matches 10 bases. CDR3 length: 17 residues. The ends lost 1 base at V and 2 bases at J; junction bases unmatched: 5. Germline-derived CDR1 and CDR2 are LGHNT and FRNRAP. In DNA form, the CDR3 reads TGTGCTAGTGGTTTGGCTATGACAGGGGGCGGCAATCAGCCCCAGCATTTT. Its translation: CASGLAMTGGGNQPQHF.

This clonotype was observed a handful of times. V gene TRBV20-1 combines with J gene TRBJ2-4, with D tentatively TRBD2 (6 bases). The CDR3 totals 17 residues. The V end lost 4 bases, the J end lost 1 base, and 20 bases lay between the germline ends. Germline CDR1 reads DFQATT; CDR2 reads SNEGSKA (reference sequence). DNA for the CDR3: TGCAGTGCTACTGGAACGGTTTTTGGGGGGGCCAAAAACATTCAGTACTTC. This codes for CSATGTVFGGAKNIQYF.

This clonotype has only a few counts. The chain carries TRBV12-3 or TRBV12-4 and TRBJ2-5; no firm D call. CDR3 length: 14 amino acids. V dropped 0 bases and J dropped 11 bases, with 16 bases sitting between them. CDR3 DNA: TGTGCCAGCAGTTTAGCGCTTCGGAACCCGGTACAGTACTTC. Encoded protein: CASSLALRNPVQYF.

The table lists this clonotype with a few counts. The DNA of the CDR3 is TGCAGTGCTACGGTAGGGGGTACCTTGGGCTACGAGCAGTACTTC. This translates into CSATVGGTLGYEQYF. The chain is built from TRBV20-1 and TRBJ2-7; D may be TRBD1 (6 bases). The CDR3 sequence is 15 residues long. The V gene's germline CDR1 is DFQATT and CDR2 SNEGSKA (reference sequence). Trimming pared 4 bases from V and 3 bases from J, leaving 19 bases between.

This clonotype was observed many times. The chain uses TRBV29-1 and TRBJ2-1; D possibly corresponds to TRBD2 (7 bases). The CDR3 has 13 residues. Trimming left V 3 bases short and J 3 bases short, with 9 bases between. From germline, CDR1 is SQVTM and CDR2 ANQGSEA. For the CDR3, the DNA is TGCAGCGTTGAGAGGGGGGGCTACAATGAGCAGTTCTTC. As protein: CSVERGGYNEQFF.

In its sample, this clonotype was seen a few times. The chain recombines TRBV10-3 with TRBJ2-5, with TRBD2 as a possible D gene (5 bases). The J call may be mistaken, given a closer DNA end match to TRBJ2-7. The CDR3 extends over 16 amino acids. Germline V CDR1 and CDR2: ENHRY, SYGVKD. The CDR3 protein is CAISERAAGESYEQYF. The CDR3 DNA reads as TGTGCCATCAGTGAGAGAGCGGCAGGAGAGTCCTACGAGCAGTACTTC.

The table lists this clonotype with a few counts. This chain links TRBV29-1 with TRBJ2-2, with D maybe TRBD1 (5 bases). V lost 5 bases and J lost 4, with 14 bases in between. This CDR3 is 14 amino acids long. Germline V lookup: CDR1 SQVTM, CDR2 ANQGSEA. The CDR3 protein is CSVSLAGPTGELFF. For the CDR3, the DNA is TGCAGCGTTTCTTTAGCAGGGCCCACCGGGGAGCTGTTTTTT.

This clonotype was detected only a few times. The genes are TRBV10-3 and TRBJ2-7; TRBD1 might be the D (6 bases). The V and J ends lost 3 bases and 5 bases respectively, with 8 bases between them. The CDR3 length is 12 residues. Germline CDR1 is ENHRY and CDR2 is SYGVKD. The CDR3 region has the DNA TGTGCCATCAGTGACAGGGGAGACGAGCAGTACTTC. It specifies CAISDRGDEQYF.

This clonotype was counted a single time. The chain joins TRBV19 to TRBJ1-2; TRBD1 matches 9 bases. Germline CDR1 LNHDA, CDR2 SQIVND (reference sequence). V lost 7 bases to trimming and J lost 4 bases; unmatched junction nucleotides: 7. This CDR3 has 14 amino acids. In DNA, the CDR3 is TGTGCCAGTAAAAAACAGGGGGCGTTCTATGGCTACACCTTC. Its translation: CASKKQGAFYGYTF.

The V and J genes are TRBV12-3 or TRBV12-4 and TRBJ2-2; 9 nucleotides match TRBD2. The junction had 0 bases not matched to a gene; V was cut back by 4 bases and J by 0 bases. This CDR3 contains 15 residues. The CDR3 sequence: CASSSSGANTGELFF. In nucleotides, the CDR3 is TGTGCCAGCAGTTCTAGCGGGGCGAACACCGGGGAGCTGTTTTTT.

The chain uses TRBV7-2 and TRBJ2-5, with TRBD2 identical over 11 bases. This CDR3 comprises 16 residues. The junction had 2 bases not matched to a gene; V was cut back by 1 base and J by 1 base. Germline CDR1 SGHTA, CDR2 FQGNSA. The CDR3 sequence is CASSLVTSGVQETQYF. The CDR3, as DNA: TGTGCCAGCAGCTTAGTGACTAGCGGGGTCCAAGAGACCCAGTACTTC.

This clonotype has a handful of counts. The CDR3 loop reads CASTNSGLGETQYF. CDR3 coding DNA: TGTGCCAGCACCAACTCAGGGTTGGGAGAGACCCAGTACTTC. This chain links TRBV28 with TRBJ2-5; possibly TRBD1 for D (5 bases). Trimming cost V 7 bases and J 4 bases, with 16 bases left between them. CDR1 and CDR2 (germline): MDHEN, SYDVKM. This CDR3 comprises 14 residues. Full variable domain (rest looked up from reference TRBV28 and TRBJ2-5): DVKVTQSSRYLVKRTGEKVFLECVQDMDHENMFWYRQDPGLGLRLIYFSYDVKMKEKGDIPEGYSVSREKKERFSLILESASTNQTSMYLCASTNSGLGETQYFGPGTRLLVL.

This clonotype has a handful of counts. V gene TRBV6-6 combines with J gene TRBJ2-5, with 7 positions matching TRBD1. TRBJ2-7 matches the DNA end more closely, so the J call is doubtful. CDR1 and CDR2 from the germline V gene are MNHNY and SVGAGI (reference sequence). The CDR3 is 14 amino acids. The CDR3 coding sequence is TGTGCCAGCAGTCAGGGGACAGACAGGTACGAGCAGTACTTC. This gives the protein CASSQGTDRYEQYF.

The gene calls are TRBV3-1 and TRBJ2-7; D gene ambiguous. The DNA end lines up better with TRBJ2-5; the J call may be wrong. Germline assignment: CDR1 LGHDT and CDR2 YNNKEL (reference sequence). This CDR3 has 15 amino acids. The CDR3 nucleotides read TGTGCCAGCAGCCAAGAACTGTCTTATCAAGAGACCCAGTACTTC. This sequence encodes CASSQELSYQETQYF.

This chain links TRBV6-6 with TRBJ2-3, with a weak D call TRBD1 (6 bases). The V gene lost 5 bases and the J gene lost 0 bases, with 15 bases spanning the gap. This CDR3 region has 16 residues. Germline V gives CDR1 MNHNY, CDR2 SVGAGI (reference sequence). The CDR3 loop is CASSPRDTPSTDTQYF. The DNA for the CDR3 is TGTGCCAGCAGTCCCCGGGACACACCTAGCACAGATACGCAGTATTTT.

This rearrangement joins TRBV7-2 to TRBJ2-7, with 8 bases that match TRBD2. The germline CDR1 and CDR2 sequences are SGHTA and FQGNSA. The CDR3 is 14 residues long. V shed 4 bases and J 1 base; nucleotides not matched to a gene: 3. CDR3 bases: TGTGCCAGCAGCTCAGCGGGAGTGTCCTACGAGCAGTACTTC. As protein: CASSSAGVSYEQYF.

V and J are TRBV10-3 and TRBJ1-2; D is unresolved. Germline V CDR1 and CDR2: ENHRY, SYGVKD. This CDR3 is 16 amino acids long. Trimming left V 3 bases short and J 1 base short, with 15 bases between. Here the CDR3 reads CAISDEDIKLNYGYTF. The DNA for the CDR3 is TGTGCCATCAGTGACGAGGATATCAAACTTAACTATGGCTACACCTTC.

This clonotype occurred a few times. The chain has TRBV29-1 and TRBJ2-4, with TRBD1 matching 7 bases. The CDR3 loop spans 17 amino acids. Trimming removed 5 bases from V and 1 base from J; junction bases left unmatched: 14. In germline, CDR1 is SQVTM, CDR2 ANQGSEA. CDR3 in DNA: TGCAGCGTTATAAATACCGGGACAGTGACTGCCAAAAACATTCAGTACTTC. It is translated as CSVINTGTVTAKNIQYF.

This clonotype was detected once. The rearrangement uses TRBV14 and TRBJ1-1, with TRBD1 matching 8 bases. Losses at the gene ends were 5 bases for V and 0 bases for J; bases not matched to a gene: 8. The length of the CDR3 is 16 residues. Germline CDR1 and CDR2: SGHDN and FVKESK. This CDR3 reads CASSSGQGGMNTEAFF. The CDR3 DNA follows: TGTGCCAGCAGCTCAGGACAGGGAGGGATGAACACTGAAGCTTTCTTT. Based on the CDR3 plus reference TRBV14 and TRBJ1-1, the full variable domain is EAGVTQFPSHSVIEKGQTVTLRCDPISGHDNLYWYRRVMGKEIKFLLHFVKESKQDESGMPNNRFLAERTGGTYSTLKVQPAELEDSGVYFCASSSGQGGMNTEAFFGQGTRLTVV.

The genes are TRBV4-2 and TRBJ2-1; TRBD2 agrees at 7 bases. The trim removed 0 bases at V and 0 bases at J, leaving 5 bases unmatched. The length of the CDR3 is 17 residues. Germline CDR1 reads LGHNA; CDR2 reads YNFKEQ. The CDR3: CASSQEPSGSSYNEQFF. In DNA form, the CDR3 reads TGTGCCAGCAGCCAAGAACCTAGCGGAAGCTCCTACAATGAGCAGTTCTTC.

This chain's CDR3 is CSARDVLRSDSAYEQYF. CDR3 nucleotide sequence: TGCAGTGCTAGAGATGTCCTTAGAAGTGACAGTGCCTACGAGCAGTACTTC. V is TRBV20-1 and J is TRBJ2-7, with D maybe TRBD1 (5 bases). Germline V CDR1 and CDR2: DFQATT, SNEGSKA (reference sequence). The ends were cut back, 0 bases at V and 2 bases at J, with 20 bases in the middle. The CDR3 has 17 amino acids.